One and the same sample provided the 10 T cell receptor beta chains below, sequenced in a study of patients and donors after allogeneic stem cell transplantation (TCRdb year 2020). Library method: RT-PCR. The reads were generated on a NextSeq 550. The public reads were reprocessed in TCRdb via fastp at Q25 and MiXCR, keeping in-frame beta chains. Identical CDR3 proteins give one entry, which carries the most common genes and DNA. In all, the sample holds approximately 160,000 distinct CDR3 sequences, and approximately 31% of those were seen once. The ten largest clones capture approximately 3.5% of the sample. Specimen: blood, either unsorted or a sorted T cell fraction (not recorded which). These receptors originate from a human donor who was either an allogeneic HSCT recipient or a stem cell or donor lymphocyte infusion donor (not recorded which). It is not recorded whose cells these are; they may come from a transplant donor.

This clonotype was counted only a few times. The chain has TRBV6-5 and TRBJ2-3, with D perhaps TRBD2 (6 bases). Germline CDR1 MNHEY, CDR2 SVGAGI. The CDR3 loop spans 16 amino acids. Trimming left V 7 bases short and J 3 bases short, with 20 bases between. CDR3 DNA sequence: TGTGCCAGCAAATTCACGACTGGAGGGTCTACAGATACGCAGTATTTT. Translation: CASKFTTGGSTDTQYF.

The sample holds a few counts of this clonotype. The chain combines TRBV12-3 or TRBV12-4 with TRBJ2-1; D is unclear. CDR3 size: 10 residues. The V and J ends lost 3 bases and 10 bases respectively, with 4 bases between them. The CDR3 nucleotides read TGTGCCAGCAGTTTTTCAGAGCAGTTCTTC. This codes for CASSFSEQFF.

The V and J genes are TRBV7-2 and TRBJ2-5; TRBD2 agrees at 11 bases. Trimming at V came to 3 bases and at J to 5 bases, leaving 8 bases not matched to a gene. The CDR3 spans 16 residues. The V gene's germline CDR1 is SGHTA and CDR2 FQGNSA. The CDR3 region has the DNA TGTGCCAGCAGCTTTATTCAACTAGCGGGAGTTGAGACCCAGTACTTC. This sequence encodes CASSFIQLAGVETQYF. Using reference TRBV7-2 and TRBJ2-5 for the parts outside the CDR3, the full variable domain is GAGVSQSPSNKVTEKGKDVELRCDPISGHTALYWYRQSLGQGLEFLIYFQGNSAPDKSGLPSDRFSAERTGGSVSTLTIQRTQQEDSAVYLCASSFIQLAGVETQYFGPGTRLLVL.

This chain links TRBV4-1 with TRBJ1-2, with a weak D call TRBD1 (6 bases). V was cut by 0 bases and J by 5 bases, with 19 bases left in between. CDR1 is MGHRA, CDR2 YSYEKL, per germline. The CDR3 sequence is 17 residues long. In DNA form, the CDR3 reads TGCGCCAGCAGCCAAGATTTTAGGGGGTTAAAGGTATATGGCTACACCTTC. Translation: CASSQDFRGLKVYGYTF.

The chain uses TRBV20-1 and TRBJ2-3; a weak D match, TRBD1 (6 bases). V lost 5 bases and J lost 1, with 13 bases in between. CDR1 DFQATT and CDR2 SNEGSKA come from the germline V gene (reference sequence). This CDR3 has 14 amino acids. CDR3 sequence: CSALRDTGTDTQYF. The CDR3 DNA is TGCAGTGCTCTCCGGGACACAGGCACAGATACGCAGTATTTT.

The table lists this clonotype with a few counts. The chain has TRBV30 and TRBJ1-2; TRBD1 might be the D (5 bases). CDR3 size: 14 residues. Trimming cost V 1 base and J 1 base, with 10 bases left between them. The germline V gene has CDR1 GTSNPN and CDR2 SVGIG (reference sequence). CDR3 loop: CAWSEGISNYGYTF. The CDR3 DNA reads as TGTGCCTGGAGTGAGGGGATAAGTAACTATGGCTACACCTTC.

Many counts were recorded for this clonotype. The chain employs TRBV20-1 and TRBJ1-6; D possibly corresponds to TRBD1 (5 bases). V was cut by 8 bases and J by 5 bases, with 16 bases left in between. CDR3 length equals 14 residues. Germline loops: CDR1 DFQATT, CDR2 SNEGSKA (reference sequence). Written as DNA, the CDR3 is TGCAGTTCCTCTGTCCAGGGCGATAATTCACCCCTCCACTTT. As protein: CSSSVQGDNSPLHF.

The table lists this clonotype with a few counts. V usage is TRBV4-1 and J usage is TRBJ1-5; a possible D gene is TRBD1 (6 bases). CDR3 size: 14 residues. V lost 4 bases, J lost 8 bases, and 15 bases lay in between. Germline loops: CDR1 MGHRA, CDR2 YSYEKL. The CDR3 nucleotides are TGCGCCAGCAGCCCCACGGGGGGCGGAGAGCCCCAGCATTTT. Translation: CASSPTGGGEPQHF.

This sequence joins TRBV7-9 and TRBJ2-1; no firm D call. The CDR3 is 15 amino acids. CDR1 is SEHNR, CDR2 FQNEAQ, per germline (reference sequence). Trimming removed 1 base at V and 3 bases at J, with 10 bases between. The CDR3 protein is CASSLVLAFYNEQFF. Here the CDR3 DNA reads TGTGCCAGCAGCTTAGTTCTGGCCTTCTACAATGAGCAGTTCTTC.

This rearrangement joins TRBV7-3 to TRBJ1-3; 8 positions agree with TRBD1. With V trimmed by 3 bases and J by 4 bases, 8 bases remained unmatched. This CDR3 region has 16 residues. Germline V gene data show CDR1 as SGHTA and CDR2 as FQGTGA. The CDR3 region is CASSLGQGALGNTIYF. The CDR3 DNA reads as TGTGCCAGCAGCTTGGGCCAGGGGGCTCTCGGAAACACCATATATTTT.